Reported below is one T cell receptor (beta chain). The sample comes from a study of blood T cell repertoires in COVID-19. Overall study context: Sites across the United States, Italy and Spain contributed samples from acute and convalescent COVID-19. The cDNA or gDNA used as material had been derived from T cells, B-cell-depleted T cells, or PBMCs.

Original analysis: Using reference gene primer amplification, nucleated cell counts were estimated. Sequenced by immunoSEQ multiplex PCR; TCRdb stores in-frame clones only, minus some. The DNA gave D and trimming, while V, J and clone size come from that table. The table lists about 220,000 clones, approximately 80% of them singletons. The CDR3 has 13 amino acids. Germline assignment: CDR1 SGHTA and CDR2 FQGNSA. With 5 bases removed from V and 3 bases from J, the gap between germline ends came to 11 bases. This chain joins TRBV7-2 and TRBJ2-7; D call uncertain. Sequencing was carried out using peripheral blood. The sequence came from a human donor in a cohort sampled during active COVID-19. The CDR3 reads CASSPQNFYEQYF. DNA for the CDR3: TGTGCCAGCAGCCCCCAGAATTTCTACGAGCAGTACTTC.